Included here is one T cell receptor (beta chain) sequence, with context. Its cognate antigen is unknown. Treatment of the sample: 15 Gy SBRT to primary tumor, nephrectomy 4 weeks later. This sample is drawn from a study of radiation and T cells in renal cell carcinoma. General study findings and limits: Top 100 clonotypes averaged about 54% in irradiated versus around 45% in nephrectomy-only tumors.

Using immunoSEQ multiplex PCR, the repertoire was profiled, and TCRdb retains in-frame clones only, with some absent. The sample holds fewer than 25,000 clones; about 51% are singletons and the top ten take 16%. V lost 7 bases and J lost 0, with 3 bases in between. This CDR3 spans 11 amino acids. CDR1 MNHEY and CDR2 SVGAGI come from the germline V gene. Sequencing was performed on tumor tissue, taken from a patient whose treatment included radiotherapy and nephrectomy. This receptor was taken from a woman aged 50 to 65 with renal cell carcinoma. The chain uses TRBV6-5 and TRBJ1-1; D is ambiguous. The CDR3: CASMVNTEAFF. The DNA for the CDR3 is TGTGCCAGCATGGTGAACACTGAAGCTTTCTTT.